These 23 T cell receptor beta chains were sequenced from one sample in a study of T cells after somatic rescue of genetic block. The assay was immunoSEQ multiplex PCR, and TCRdb's table has in-frame clones only and misses some. The table shows tens of thousands of clones, with about 96% occurring only once. What was sequenced was peripheral blood mononuclear cells (PBMCs). The receptors derive from a child less than two years old.

The rearrangement links TRBV11-2 to TRBJ2-3, with TRBD2 matching over 11 bases. In germline, CDR1 is SGHAT, CDR2 FQNNGV. V trimming: 4 bases; J trimming: 10 bases; junction bases outside the gene matches: 7. The CDR3 is 14 amino acids. The CDR3 here is CASSSTSGAGAQYF. The CDR3 DNA follows: TGTGCCAGCAGCTCGACTAGCGGGGCGGGGGCGCAGTATTTT.

The rearrangement joins TRBV11-2 to TRBJ2-7, with D tentatively TRBD1 or TRBD2 (5 bases each). There are 14 residues in the CDR3. Germline V lookup: CDR1 SGHAT, CDR2 FQNNGV. Trimming cost V 6 bases and J 2 bases, with 14 bases left between them. The CDR3 DNA reads as TGTGCCAGCAGACCTAGATTGGGGGCCTACGAGCAGTACTTC. It encodes CASRPRLGAYEQYF. Using reference TRBV11-2 and TRBJ2-7 for the parts outside the CDR3, the full variable domain is EAGVAQSPRYKIIEKRQSVAFWCNPISGHATLYWYQQILGQGPKLLIQFQNNGVVDDSQLPKDRFSAERLKGVDSTLKIQPAKLEDSAVYLCASRPRLGAYEQYFGPGTRLTVT.

About this clone: The same CDR3 arises from other DNA sequences in this sample as well. In DNA form, the CDR3 reads TGTGCCAGCAGCTTGACTAGCGGCTCCTACGAGCAGTACTTC. This sequence encodes CASSLTSGSYEQYF. The chain joins TRBV7-2 to TRBJ2-7, with TRBD2 identical over 9 bases. CDR3 length: 14 amino acids. The germline gives CDR1 SGHTA, CDR2 FQGNSA. The J segment lost 0 bases and the V segment lost 3 bases, leaving 0 bases of the junction unmatched.

The CDR3 here is CAISESLTSGRYEQYF. The CDR3 DNA sequence: TGTGCCATCAGTGAGTCCCTAACTAGCGGGAGGTACGAGCAGTACTTC. V gene TRBV10-3 combines with J gene TRBJ2-7; 12 positions agree with TRBD2. Trimming cost V 0 bases and J 4 bases; bases outside gene matches: 4. CDR1 is ENHRY and CDR2 is SYGVKD in the germline V gene. This CDR3 is built from 16 residues.

The chain combines TRBV5-1 with TRBJ1-1, with D unresolved. The germline gives CDR1 SGHRS, CDR2 YFSETQ. The CDR3 spans 13 residues. V shed 1 base and J shed 1 base, with 5 bases lying between them. For the CDR3, the DNA is TGCGCCAGCAGCTTGTTGAGGAACACTGAAGCTTTCTTT. Its protein product is CASSLLRNTEAFF.

The chain has TRBV4-1 and TRBJ1-3, with 7 bases matching TRBD1. The CDR3 spans 14 residues. The V segment lost 2 bases and the J segment 2 bases; nucleotides outside the gene matches: 0. Germline V CDR1 and CDR2: MGHRA, YSYEKL. The CDR3, as DNA: TGCGCCAGCAGCCAACAGGGGGCTGGAAACACCATATATTTT. Its translation is CASSQQGAGNTIYF.

The rearrangement joins TRBV14 to TRBJ1-1, with D maybe TRBD1 (5 bases). Germline lookup yields CDR1 SGHDN and CDR2 FVKESK. V was pared by 2 bases and J by 3 bases, with 10 bases between. The CDR3 runs 14 residues. CDR3 bases: TGTGCCAGCAGCCAACGGGAGGGGTACACTGAAGCTTTCTTT. Its protein product is CASSQREGYTEAFF.

To note about this clone: An end of the junction does not agree with germline; a read error may underlie this. This sample includes further DNA sequences coding for the same CDR3. The rearrangement joins TRBV5-1 to TRBJ2-1; D unclear. Germline V gene data show CDR1 as SGHRS and CDR2 as YFSETQ. This CDR3 contains 15 residues. For the CDR3, the DNA is TGCGCCAGCAGTTTGGAGAGGAGCTCCTACAATGAGCAGTTCTTC. It encodes CASSLERSSYNEQFF.

The chain couples TRBV28 to TRBJ1-5, with TRBD1 as a possible D gene (6 bases). V lost 7 bases to trimming and J lost 3 bases, with 13 bases between them. The CDR3 length is 14 residues. Germline loops: CDR1 MDHEN, CDR2 SYDVKM. CDR3 residues: CASMGQGHNQPQHF. CDR3 DNA sequence: TGTGCCAGCATGGGGCAGGGGCACAATCAGCCCCAGCATTTT.

The chain employs TRBV11-2 and TRBJ2-3; a weak D match, TRBD1 (6 bases). This CDR3 spans 14 amino acids. Germline V gives CDR1 SGHAT, CDR2 FQNNGV. V was clipped by 5 bases and J by 8 bases, with 17 bases between them. DNA of the CDR3: TGTGCCAGCAGCCCCACAGGGTTCGACCTTACGCAGTATTTT. Protein: CASSPTGFDLTQYF.

This clone was detected only once. The chain recombines TRBV4-1 with TRBJ2-7; the D is unclear. V lost 2 bases and J 1 base, leaving 12 bases between the germline ends. CDR3 length equals 15 residues. The germline V gene encodes CDR1 MGHRA and CDR2 YSYEKL. The CDR3 nucleotides are TGCGCCAGCAGCCAAAACGGTCTCGGATCCTACGAGCAGTACTTC. Residues: CASSQNGLGSYEQYF.

V gene TRBV28 combines with J gene TRBJ2-7; no definite D call. The V end lost 5 bases, the J end lost 5 bases, and 7 bases lay between the germline ends. The CDR3 extends over 11 amino acids. Germline CDR1 and CDR2: MDHEN and SYDVKM. Here the CDR3 reads CASSRPNEQYF. CDR3 in DNA: TGTGCCAGCAGTCGCCCCAACGAGCAGTACTTC.

The chain carries TRBV7-2 and TRBJ1-1; TRBD1 is a possible D gene (5 bases). The V end lost 5 bases, the J end lost 2 bases, and 15 bases lay between the germline ends. There are 15 residues in the CDR3. The germline CDR1 and CDR2 sequences are SGHTA and FQGNSA. CDR3 nucleotides: TGTGCCAGCAGCCCCCGGACAAATCCCAACACTGAAGCTTTCTTT. It is translated as CASSPRTNPNTEAFF. Drawing the rest from reference TRBV7-2 and TRBJ1-1, the complete variable domain is GAGVSQSPSNKVTEKGKDVELRCDPISGHTALYWYRQSLGQGLEFLIYFQGNSAPDKSGLPSDRFSAERTGGSVSTLTIQRTQQEDSAVYLCASSPRTNPNTEAFFGQGTRLTVV.

The chain employs TRBV5-1 and TRBJ2-1, with 12 bases aligning to TRBD2. There are 18 residues in the CDR3. CDR1 is SGHRS and CDR2 is YFSETQ in the germline V gene. V trimming: 4 bases; J trimming: 0 bases; junction bases outside the gene matches: 8. CDR3 coding DNA: TGCGCCAGCAGCCGAGGACTAGCGGGGCTAAGCTCCTACAATGAGCAGTTCTTC. Encoded protein: CASSRGLAGLSSYNEQFF.

This clone appeared once. The chain couples TRBV9 to TRBJ2-3; D perhaps matches TRBD1 (5 bases). CDR1 SGDLS and CDR2 YYNGEE come from the germline V gene. V lost 0 bases, J lost 6 bases, and 14 bases lay in between. The CDR3 loop spans 15 amino acids. This chain's CDR3 is CASSVEGRAVDTQYF. The CDR3 DNA reads TGTGCCAGCAGCGTAGAGGGCAGGGCGGTTGATACGCAGTATTTT.

J is TRBJ2-5 and V is TRBV5-1; TRBD2 matches at 14 bases. Per germline, CDR1 SGHRS and CDR2 YFSETQ. With 4 bases clipped from V and 5 bases from J, the junction kept 7 bases outside the gene matches. The CDR3 consists of 16 residues. As DNA, the CDR3 is TGCGCCAGCAGCCCTAGAGGACTAGCGGGAGGCGAGACCCAGTACTTC. It yields the protein CASSPRGLAGGETQYF. Supplemented by reference TRBV5-1 and TRBJ2-5, the full variable domain reads KAGVTQTPRYLIKTRGQQVTLSCSPISGHRSVSWYQQTPGQGLQFLFEYFSETQRNKGNFPGRFSGRQFSNSRSEMNVSTLELGDSALYLCASSPRGLAGGETQYFGPGTRLLVL.

The CDR3 loop is CASSRLAGGIYNEQFF. CDR3 DNA sequence: TGTGCCAGCAGTCGACTAGCGGGAGGAATCTACAATGAGCAGTTCTTC. The V call is TRBV9, the J call TRBJ2-1; 13 positions match TRBD2. This CDR3 spans 16 amino acids. CDR1 and CDR2 (germline): SGDLS, YYNGEE. V shed 5 bases and J 3 bases; nucleotides not matched to a gene: 5.

This sequence joins TRBV7-2 and TRBJ2-7; D is perhaps TRBD1 (6 bases). This CDR3 region has 13 residues. Trimming cost V 3 bases and J 0 bases, with 6 bases left between them. The V gene's germline CDR1 is SGHTA and CDR2 FQGNSA. DNA of the CDR3: TGTGCCAGCAGCTTGGACAGCTCCTACGAGCAGTACTTC. Translation: CASSLDSSYEQYF.

This clone was counted only a few times. V gene TRBV4-2 combines with J gene TRBJ2-7, with TRBD2 identical over 14 bases. This CDR3 comprises 14 residues. J was trimmed by 3 bases and V by 5 bases; bases with no gene match: 0. The germline V gene encodes CDR1 LGHNA and CDR2 YNFKEQ. CDR3 amino acids: CASSGTSGSYEQYF. CDR3 in DNA: TGTGCCAGCAGCGGGACTAGCGGGAGCTACGAGCAGTACTTC.

The J gene is TRBJ1-1, the V gene TRBV19; D unresolved. This CDR3 comprises 14 residues. From germline, CDR1 is LNHDA and CDR2 SQIVND (reference sequence). Between the trimmed V and J ends, which lost 8 bases and 2 bases, there was a span of 15 bases. The CDR3 spells CASGRALFNTEAFF. CDR3 bases: TGTGCCAGTGGGAGGGCCCTCTTTAACACTGAAGCTTTCTTT.

The chain is built from TRBV5-1 and TRBJ1-1; the match to TRBD1 covers 7 bases. V was clipped by 2 bases and J by 4 bases; unmatched bases: 2. This CDR3 region has 13 residues. CDR1 is SGHRS, CDR2 YFSETQ, per germline. CDR3 in DNA: TGCGCCAGCAGCTTCAGGGGGGTCACTGAAGCTTTCTTT. Protein sequence: CASSFRGVTEAFF. Variable domain in full (rest from reference TRBV5-1 and TRBJ1-1): KAGVTQTPRYLIKTRGQQVTLSCSPISGHRSVSWYQQTPGQGLQFLFEYFSETQRNKGNFPGRFSGRQFSNSRSEMNVSTLELGDSALYLCASSFRGVTEAFFGQGTRLTVV.

This chain links TRBV5-6 with TRBJ2-5; TRBD2 agrees at 12 bases. Trimming removed 3 bases from V and 4 bases from J; junction bases left unmatched: 1. Germline V gene data show CDR1 as SGHDT and CDR2 as YYEEEE. CDR3 size: 14 residues. CDR3 residues: CASSWGLAGETQYF. DNA of the CDR3: TGTGCCAGCAGCTGGGGACTAGCGGGAGAGACCCAGTACTTC.

The rearrangement uses TRBV30 and TRBJ2-7; 7 bases are shared with TRBD2. The CDR3 runs to 14 residues. J was trimmed by 0 bases and V by 4 bases; bases with no gene match: 6. Germline CDR1 GTSNPN, CDR2 SVGIG (reference sequence). This CDR3 is CAWTGGTTSYEQYF. The DNA of the CDR3 is TGTGCCTGGACTGGCGGGACTACCTCCTACGAGCAGTACTTC.